This TCR beta chain is from a study of OX40 agonist ivuxolimab in advanced cancers. As for the study more broadly: Ivuxolimab was an agonistic, fully human IgG2 monoclonal antibody directed against OX40 (CD134), a costimulatory receptor. In the dose-escalation cohort, 65% to 90% of patients were male, and the mean age was approximately 60 years, with a range of roughly 20 to 80. Among the approximately 54 dose-escalation patients, around 20 had hepatocellular carcinoma, roughly 15 melanoma, 9 renal cell carcinoma and 9 head and neck cancer. Peripheral TCRbeta sequencing was intended to test whether TCR sequence diversity was altered and clonal T-cell expansion was caused by ivuxolimab. The paper reports the monotherapy dose-escalation portion (N of about 50 patients) of the phase I ivuxolimab trial. Intravenous ivuxolimab was administered to patients every 2 weeks at six dose levels: 0.01, 0.1, 0.3, 1.5, 3 and 10 mg/kg. Prior anti-PD-1, anti-PD-L1 or anti-CTLA-4 therapy was permitted, and checkpoint inhibitors had been received by around 40% of dose-escalation patients. Partial responses occurred in three dose-escalation patients, of whom one had hepatocellular carcinoma and two had cutaneous melanoma. The investigation overall reported the following: After ivuxolimab, more expanded clones were found on average in CD8+ T cells than in CD4+ T cells. At doses of 0.1 to 3.0 mg/kg, clonal expansion of both CD4+ and CD8+ T cells in blood was seen between baseline and week 6. The antigen specificity of the peripheral T cells that underwent clonal expansion was not determined. Partial responders in the 0.1-3.0 mg/kg groups had among the lowest normalized peripheral clonal expansion, especially among CD8+ T cells. Low levels of normalized T-cell clonal expansion were also seen in some patients who did not respond.

The CDR3 runs 15 amino acids, cysteine and phenylalanine included. CDR3 DNA only is kept here, 45 bases in frame from base 1. Germline trimming amounts to 3 bases on V and 1 base on J, with 1 as the count of junction bases outside the gene matches. The germline V gene (reference sequence) provides CDR1 LNHNV and CDR2 YYDKDF. With respect to this clone: The specificity of this receptor is unknown. One base away there is no much larger clone; base qualities are not given.

The trial excluded patients who had a history of autoimmune disease or were on systemic immunosuppression. Peripheral blood for TCR sequencing was collected from all dose cohorts at baseline, on cycle 4 day 1, and on cycle 7 day 1. Samples came from an open-label, multicenter, first-in-human phase I dose-escalation trial of ivuxolimab. Adults with locally advanced or metastatic melanoma, renal cell carcinoma, hepatocellular carcinoma or head and neck squamous cell carcinoma were enrolled in the trial. Before TCR sequencing, CD4+ T cells and CD8+ T cells were sorted from peripheral blood as separate populations. Genomic DNA was extracted from sorted cells for sequencing of the TCRbeta CDR3 region. The immunoSEQ Assay was used to sequence the TCRbeta CDR3 regions. TCRdb retrieved this table from immuneACCESS and kept in-frame rearrangements only. Not all clones are present; in checked studies, unresolved V genes account for under half, and no reason is known for the remainder. Present in this sample are roughly 61,000 clones, 92% of which were seen just once. In total, the top ten clones hold about a quarter of the sample.

This specimen was CD4+ or CD8+ T cells sorted from blood, taken in a trial of the OX40 agonist ivuxolimab. The sequence is built from TRBV15 and TRBJ1-3; 9 bases in the middle match TRBD1. This TCR came from an adult with an advanced solid tumor such as melanoma, head and neck, liver or kidney cancer. This receptor carries the CDR3 CATSRDRGSGNTIYF. The bases read TGTGCCACCAGCAGGGACAGGGGTTCTGGAAACACCATATATTTT.